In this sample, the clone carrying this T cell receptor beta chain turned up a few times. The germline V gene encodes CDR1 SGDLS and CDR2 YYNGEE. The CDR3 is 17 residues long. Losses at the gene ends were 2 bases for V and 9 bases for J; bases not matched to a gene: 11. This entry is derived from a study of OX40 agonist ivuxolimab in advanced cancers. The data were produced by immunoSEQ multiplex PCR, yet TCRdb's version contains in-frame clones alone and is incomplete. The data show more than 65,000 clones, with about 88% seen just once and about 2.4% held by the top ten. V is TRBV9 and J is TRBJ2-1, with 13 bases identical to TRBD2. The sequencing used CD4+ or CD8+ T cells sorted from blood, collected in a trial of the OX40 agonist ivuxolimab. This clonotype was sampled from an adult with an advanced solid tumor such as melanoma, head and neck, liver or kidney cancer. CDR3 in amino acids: CASSVRGLAGPGGEQFF. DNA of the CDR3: TGTGCCAGCAGCGTGAGGGGACTAGCGGGGCCCGGGGGTGAGCAGTTCTTC.